Each of the 5 T cell receptor beta chains below was sequenced from the same sample in a study of beta chain features in type 1 diabetes (dated by TCRdb to the late 2010s). Library generation was performed with the immunoSEQ multiplex PCR assay. The entire amount of isolated RNA was reverse transcribed using the High Capacity cDNA Reverse Transcription Kit, so the sequenced TCRB transcripts were expressed ones. What TCRdb holds here is the immuneACCESS table cut down to in-frame rearrangements. Part of the clones is not present; checked against another copy, under half of the missing clones reflect an unresolved V gene, and the others are unexplained. Present in this sample are about 470,000 clones, approximately 30% of which were seen just once. The ten most abundant clones make up 0.06% to 0.07% of the sample. Source material: naive CD4+ T cells from blood. The cell subset or site label, as the study defines it: true naive CD4+ T cells. The origin of the receptors is a man younger than 35 in good health.

The genes are TRBV9 and TRBJ2-2; 8 bases line up with TRBD2. There are 16 residues in the CDR3. J lost 1 base, V lost 0 bases, and 2 bases had no gene match. CDR1 and CDR2 (germline): SGDLS, YYNGEE. The CDR3 spells CASSVASGWNTGELFF. The DNA of the CDR3 is TGTGCCAGCAGCGTAGCTAGCGGGTGGAACACCGGGGAGCTGTTTTTT.

This clone turned up a few times. The CDR3 nucleotides are TGTGCCAGCAGCGCGAGTGGGGACAGGGACTATGGCTACACCTTC. Protein product: CASSASGDRDYGYTF. The chain combines TRBV9 with TRBJ1-2; 9 positions match TRBD1. This CDR3 is built from 15 residues. With 3 bases clipped from V and 3 bases from J, the junction kept 6 bases outside the gene matches. The germline gives CDR1 SGDLS, CDR2 YYNGEE. Drawing the rest from reference TRBV9 and TRBJ1-2, the complete variable domain is DSGVTQTPKHLITATGQRVTLRCSPRSGDLSVYWYQQSLDQGLQFLIQYYNGEERAKGNILERFSAQQFPDLHSELNLSSLELGDSALYFCASSASGDRDYGYTFGSGTRLTVV.

V gene TRBV7-9 combines with J gene TRBJ2-2, with TRBD1 identical over 7 bases. Germline assignment: CDR1 SEHNR and CDR2 FQNEAQ (reference sequence). The trim removed 6 bases at V and 0 bases at J, leaving 7 bases unmatched. This CDR3 is 16 amino acids long. CDR3 residues: CASSHGQATNTGELFF. The DNA for the CDR3 is TGTGCCAGCAGTCACGGACAGGCGACGAACACCGGGGAGCTGTTTTTT.

The chain uses TRBV30 and TRBJ1-2, with TRBD1 matching over 7 bases. The CDR3 totals 13 residues. Germline CDR1 and CDR2: GTSNPN and SVGIG (reference sequence). After removal of 4 bases from V and 2 bases from J, the junction contained 4 bases not matched to a gene. CDR3 sequence: CAWIPGGNYGYTF. CDR3 nucleotide sequence: TGTGCCTGGATTCCAGGGGGGAACTATGGCTACACCTTC.

The CDR3 sequence: CASSPLVGQGKSEQYF. In DNA form, the CDR3 reads TGTGCCAGCTCACCACTTGTGGGACAGGGGAAGTCCGAGCAGTACTTC. The rearrangement uses TRBV18 and TRBJ2-7, with 10 positions matching TRBD1. Germline V gives CDR1 KGHSH, CDR2 LQKENI. V lost 1 base to trimming and J lost 6 bases; unmatched junction nucleotides: 9. The CDR3 consists of 16 residues.